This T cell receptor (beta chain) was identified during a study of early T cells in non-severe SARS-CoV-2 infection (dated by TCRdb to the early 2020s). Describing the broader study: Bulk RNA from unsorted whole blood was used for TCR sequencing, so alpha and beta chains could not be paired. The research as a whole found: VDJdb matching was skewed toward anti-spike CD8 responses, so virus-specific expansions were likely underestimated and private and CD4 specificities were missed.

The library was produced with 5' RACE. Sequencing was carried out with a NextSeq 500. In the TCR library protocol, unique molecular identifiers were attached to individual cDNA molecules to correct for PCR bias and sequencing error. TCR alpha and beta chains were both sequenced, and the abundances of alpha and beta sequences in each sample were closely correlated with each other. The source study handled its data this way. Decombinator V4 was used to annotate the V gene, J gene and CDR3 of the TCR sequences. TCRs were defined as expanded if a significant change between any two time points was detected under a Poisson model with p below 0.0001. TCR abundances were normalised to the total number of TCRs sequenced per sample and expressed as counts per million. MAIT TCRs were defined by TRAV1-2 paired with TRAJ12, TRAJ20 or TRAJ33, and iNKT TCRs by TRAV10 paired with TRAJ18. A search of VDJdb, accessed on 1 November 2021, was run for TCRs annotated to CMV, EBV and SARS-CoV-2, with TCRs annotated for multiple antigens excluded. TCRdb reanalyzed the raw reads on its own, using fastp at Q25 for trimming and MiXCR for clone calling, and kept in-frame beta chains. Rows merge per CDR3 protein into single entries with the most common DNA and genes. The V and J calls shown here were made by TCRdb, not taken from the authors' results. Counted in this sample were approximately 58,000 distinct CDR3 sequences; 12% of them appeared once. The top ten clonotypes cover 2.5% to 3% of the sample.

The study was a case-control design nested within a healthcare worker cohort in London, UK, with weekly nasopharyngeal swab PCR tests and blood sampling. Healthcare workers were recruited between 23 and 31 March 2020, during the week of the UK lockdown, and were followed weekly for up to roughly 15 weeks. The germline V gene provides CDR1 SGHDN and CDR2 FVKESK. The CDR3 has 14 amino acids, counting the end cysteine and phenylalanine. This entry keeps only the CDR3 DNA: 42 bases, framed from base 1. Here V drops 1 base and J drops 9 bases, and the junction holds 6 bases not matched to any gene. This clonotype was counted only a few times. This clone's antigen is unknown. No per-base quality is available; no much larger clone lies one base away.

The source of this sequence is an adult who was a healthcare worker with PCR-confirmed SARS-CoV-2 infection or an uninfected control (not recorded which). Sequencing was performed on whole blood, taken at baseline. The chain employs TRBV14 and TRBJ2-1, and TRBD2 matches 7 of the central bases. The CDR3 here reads CASSQARGSVEQFF. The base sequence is TGTGCCAGCAGCCAAGCCCGCGGGAGTGTTGAGCAGTTCTTC.